This TCR beta chain came from a study of CD8 T cells in ankylosing spondylitis. Study findings and constraints: A TCR beta motif of eight highly homologous variants appeared characteristic of ankylosing spondylitis blood.

Each CDR3 protein gets one entry after TCRdb re-called the 5' RACE reads with MiXCR. The table has roughly 700,000 distinct CDR3 sequences, roughly 19% seen once. Per germline, CDR1 MNHEY and CDR2 SVGEGT. There are 16 residues in the CDR3. Unmatched junction bases numbered 5, after V lost 2 bases and J lost 0 bases. As regards this clonotype: Antigen unknown.

The sequenced sample consisted of blood, either unsorted or a sorted T cell fraction (not recorded which). The chain uses TRBV6-2 or TRBV6-3 and TRBJ2-3, with 7 nucleotides matching TRBD2. The clonotype comes from a male donor with ankylosing spondylitis. CDR3 amino acids: CASSYLGTTSTDTQYF. The CDR3 DNA follows: TGTGCCAGCAGTTACCTCGGGACTACTAGCACAGATACGCAGTATTTT.